This T cell receptor (beta chain) appears in the sequencing data of a study of long-term antiretroviral therapy in people with HIV. Study-level results: Blood in the study was drawn between about 2004 and 2017, possibly under older ART regimens, which may be less effective than current ones.

An immunoSEQ assay, version v3.0, was performed at survey level. Sequencing was intended to reach roughly 40,000-50,000 T-cell genomes per sample. TCRdb's table, derived via immunoSEQ multiplex PCR, lists solely in-frame clones and lacks some. Of some 25,000 clones listed, under 85% were seen once; the top ten hold over 8.5%. Germline V lookup: CDR1 MDHEN, CDR2 SYDVKM. This CDR3 spans 13 amino acids. Trimming took off 6 bases at V and 8 bases at J, with 16 bases between the two ends. Note on this clone: Antigen specificity is unknown.

Sequencing used unsorted PBMCs, obtained 2.1 years after starting antiretroviral therapy. The rearrangement links TRBV28 to TRBJ1-2, with D hard to call. This TCR derives from a man aged 25 to 45 with HIV. The DNA of the CDR3 is TGTGCCAGCAGCCCCGGGGTAGGGCAAGGCTACACCTTC. Translated, it gives CASSPGVGQGYTF.